Listed here are 22 T cell receptor beta chains from one sample, sequenced in a study of CD8+ T cells in alopecia areata. Extracted from the samples, RNA was reverse transcribed into cDNA to serve as the sequencing template. Data came from immunoSEQ multiplex PCR; TCRdb stores just in-frame clones and leaves some out. The table shows more than 200,000 clones, with 65% to 70% occurring only once. This material consisted of CD4+ T cells sorted from blood, taken at week 0. These receptor sequences come from a human donor with alopecia areata.

This clone was recorded a few times. The CDR3 DNA follows: TGTGCCACCAGCCGGGGGGAGCCGTACAATGAGCAGTTCTTC. Its protein is CATSRGEPYNEQFF. V and J are TRBV15 and TRBJ2-1, with 7 bases aligning to TRBD2. The CDR3 sequence is 14 residues long. Germline V gives CDR1 LNHNV, CDR2 YYDKDF (reference sequence). V lost 5 bases and J lost 4; bases outside the gene matches: 5.

CDR3 DNA: TGTGCCAGCGTGGGGACAGGGGTCACCGGGGAGCTGTTTTTT. Amino acid sequence: CASVGTGVTGELFF. V usage is TRBV25-1 and J usage is TRBJ2-2; 10 bases align to TRBD1. Losses at the gene ends were 8 bases for V and 4 bases for J; bases not matched to a gene: 4. The V gene's germline CDR1 is MGHDK and CDR2 SYGVNS. This CDR3 has 14 residues. Full variable domain (outside the CDR3, taken from reference TRBV25-1 and TRBJ2-2): EADIYQTPRYLVIGTGKKITLECSQTMGHDKMYWYQQDPGMELHLIHYSYGVNSTEKGDLSSESTVSRIRTEHFPLTLESARPSHTSQYLCASVGTGVTGELFFGEGSRLTVL.

This clone was picked up a small number of times. CDR3 sequence: CSVQTGPADTQYF. For the CDR3, the DNA is TGCAGCGTCCAAACAGGGCCCGCAGATACGCAGTATTTT. The rearrangement uses TRBV29-1 and TRBJ2-3; a possible D gene is TRBD1 (6 bases). Trimming took off 6 bases at V and 4 bases at J, with 14 bases between the two ends. CDR1 SQVTM and CDR2 ANQGSEA come from the germline V gene. The CDR3 sequence is 13 residues long.

This clone was detected only once. V gene TRBV7-9 combines with J gene TRBJ2-4; tentatively, D is TRBD2 (6 bases). There are 16 residues in the CDR3. Germline loops: CDR1 SEHNR, CDR2 FQNEAQ (reference sequence). Trimming removed 1 base from V and 0 bases from J, with 10 bases in between. The CDR3 DNA reads as TGTGCCAGCAGCTTAGGAGGGACTCTAGCCAAAAACATTCAGTACTTC. Its translation is CASSLGGTLAKNIQYF.

The genes are TRBV7-2 and TRBJ1-5; no clear D gene. Trimming cost V 5 bases and J 4 bases, with 12 bases left between them. The CDR3 covers 14 residues. Germline lookup yields CDR1 SGHTA and CDR2 FQGNSA. The CDR3 sequence: CASSPRRTNQPQHF. The DNA of the CDR3 is TGTGCCAGCAGCCCCCGCAGGACGAATCAGCCCCAGCATTTT. Using reference TRBV7-2 and TRBJ1-5 for the parts outside the CDR3, the full variable domain is GAGVSQSPSNKVTEKGKDVELRCDPISGHTALYWYRQSLGQGLEFLIYFQGNSAPDKSGLPSDRFSAERTGGSVSTLTIQRTQQEDSAVYLCASSPRRTNQPQHFGDGTRLSIL.

The gene calls are TRBV4-2 and TRBJ1-3; D call uncertain. From germline, CDR1 is LGHNA and CDR2 YNFKEQ. V lost 1 base and J lost 0, with 10 bases in between. The CDR3 consists of 16 residues. The CDR3 is CASSQAGTISGNTIYF. CDR3 sequence (DNA): TGTGCCAGCAGCCAAGCGGGCACCATCTCTGGAAACACCATATATTTT.

This rearrangement joins TRBV5-1 to TRBJ1-1, with TRBD1 identical over 7 bases. Germline trimming cut 3 bases from V and 6 bases from J; bases unmatched to any gene: 5. This CDR3 is 13 amino acids long. Germline CDR1 reads SGHRS; CDR2 reads YFSETQ. The CDR3 loop is CASSSRTGAEAFF. The DNA of the CDR3 is TGCGCCAGCAGCTCAAGGACAGGCGCTGAAGCTTTCTTT.

The chain couples TRBV30 to TRBJ2-1, with TRBD1 matching over 10 bases. CDR1 GTSNPN and CDR2 SVGIG come from the germline V gene (reference sequence). V lost 3 bases, J lost 7 bases, and 6 bases stayed unmatched. CDR3 length equals 14 residues. CDR3 bases: TGTGCCTGGAGGGGAGACAGGGGGCGGAATGAGCAGTTCTTC. This sequence encodes CAWRGDRGRNEQFF.

This chain connects TRBV6-5 to TRBJ2-3; D might be TRBD1 (6 bases). Trimming took off 6 bases at V and 8 bases at J, with 9 bases between the two ends. CDR3 length: 11 residues. The germline V gene encodes CDR1 MNHEY and CDR2 SVGAGI. The CDR3 protein is CASRVQGTQYF. The DNA for the CDR3 is TGTGCCAGCAGGGTACAGGGTACGCAGTATTTT.

The genes are TRBV9 and TRBJ1-2, with D perhaps matching TRBD1 (5 bases). This CDR3 spans 14 amino acids. Germline CDR1 reads SGDLS; CDR2 reads YYNGEE. Trimming pared 4 bases from V and 2 bases from J, leaving 12 bases between. CDR3 nucleotide sequence: TGTGCCAGCAGCCTCGGACATTACAACTATGGCTACACCTTC. It translates to CASSLGHYNYGYTF.

This clone has more than one count but fewer than ten. V is TRBV6-5 and J is TRBJ2-5; D perhaps matches TRBD2 (5 bases). The J call may be faulty, since TRBJ2-7 better matches the DNA end. The CDR3 has 16 amino acids. CDR1 MNHEY and CDR2 SVGAGI come from the germline V gene. The CDR3 DNA reads as TGTGCCAGCAGTTACTCAAGCCTCGGACTTCGCTACGAGCAGTACTTC. It encodes CASSYSSLGLRYEQYF.

The gene calls are TRBV4-2 and TRBJ2-1, with D maybe TRBD2 (6 bases). Germline assignment: CDR1 LGHNA and CDR2 YNFKEQ. Trimming removed 4 bases at V and 4 bases at J, with 17 bases between. The CDR3 is 16 residues long. The CDR3 protein is CASSPPVPSGYNEQFF. For the CDR3, the DNA is TGTGCCAGCAGCCCGCCGGTCCCGAGCGGGTACAATGAGCAGTTCTTC.

The DNA for the CDR3 is TGTGCCAGCAGTCCCGGTGCGGGGATCGGGGAGACCCAGTACTTC. Translation gives CASSPGAGIGETQYF. The chain links TRBV6-1 to TRBJ2-5; a weak D match, TRBD2 (6 bases). CDR1 MNHNS and CDR2 SASEGT come from the germline V gene. Between the trimmed V and J ends, which lost 5 bases and 5 bases, there was a span of 18 bases. The length of the CDR3 is 15 residues.

The rearrangement joins TRBV4-1 to TRBJ2-7; a possible D gene is TRBD1 (5 bases). Germline-derived CDR1 and CDR2 are MGHRA and YSYEKL. Trimming removed 0 bases at V and 2 bases at J, with 11 bases between. The CDR3 is 15 residues long. CDR3 sequence (DNA): TGCGCCAGCAGCCAAGATACAGGCCATACCTACGAGCAGTACTTC. Encoded protein: CASSQDTGHTYEQYF.

In its sample, this clone was seen a few times. This chain links TRBV9 with TRBJ2-7; D gene uncertain. The CDR3 has 15 amino acids. The ends were cut back, 4 bases at V and 6 bases at J, with 20 bases in the middle. Per germline, CDR1 SGDLS and CDR2 YYNGEE. The CDR3 sequence is CASSPSPWAAGEQYF. CDR3 DNA: TGTGCCAGCAGCCCGAGCCCATGGGCAGCAGGCGAGCAGTACTTC.

In its sample, this clone was seen a few times. The chain joins TRBV4-3 to TRBJ2-5; 11 bases map to TRBD2. The V gene end was trimmed by 1 base and the J gene end by 1 base; junction bases not matched to a gene: 5. The length of the CDR3 is 17 residues. CDR1 and CDR2 (germline): LGHNA, YSLEER. The CDR3 sequence: CASSQGALAGGQETQYF. The CDR3 DNA sequence: TGCGCCAGCAGCCAAGGGGCGCTAGCGGGGGGCCAAGAGACCCAGTACTTC.

The gene calls are TRBV2 and TRBJ2-7; 9 bases map to TRBD1. The CDR3 contains 14 residues. Losses at the gene ends were 5 bases for V and 3 bases for J; bases not matched to a gene: 5. The germline gives CDR1 SNHLY, CDR2 FYNNEI. The CDR3 DNA follows: TGTGCCAGCAGTCTGACAGGGGGTCGCTACGAGCAGTACTTC. This sequence encodes CASSLTGGRYEQYF.

This clone was seen a handful of times. The rearrangement links TRBV9 to TRBJ2-5, with 7 nucleotides matching TRBD1. Germline CDR1 is SGDLS and CDR2 is YYNGEE. V shed 4 bases, J shed 7 bases, and the junction held 4 bases outside the gene matches. This CDR3 is 12 amino acids long. The DNA of the CDR3 is TGTGCCAGCAGCACCCCAGGGGGGACCCAGTACTTC. This translates into CASSTPGGTQYF.

This clone was detected only a few times. This chain joins TRBV14 and TRBJ2-2; D uncertain. The V gene lost 1 base and the J gene lost 7 bases, with 4 bases spanning the gap. This CDR3 spans 12 amino acids. Germline V lookup: CDR1 SGHDN, CDR2 FVKESK. CDR3 protein: CASSQGFGELFF. In nucleotides, the CDR3 is TGTGCCAGCAGCCAAGGGTTCGGGGAGCTGTTTTTT.

This chain connects TRBV5-6 to TRBJ2-7, with D perhaps TRBD1 or TRBD2 (5 bases each). The CDR3 has 15 residues. The V end lost 0 bases, the J end lost 3 bases, and 13 bases lay between the germline ends. Looked up from germline, CDR1 is SGHDT and CDR2 is YYEEEE. The CDR3 loop is CASSLAGAAGYEQYF. The DNA of the CDR3 is TGTGCCAGCAGCTTGGCCGGGGCAGCTGGCTACGAGCAGTACTTC.

V is TRBV12-5 and J is TRBJ1-2; no firm D call. The V gene's germline CDR1 is LGHNT and CDR2 FRNRAP. This CDR3 is 14 amino acids long. V lost 1 base and J lost 1, with 7 bases in between. The chain's CDR3 is CASGLDTINYGYTF. Written as DNA, the CDR3 is TGTGCTAGTGGTTTGGACACTATTAACTATGGCTACACCTTC.

V gene TRBV7-2 combines with J gene TRBJ1-1; D perhaps matches TRBD1 (5 bases). The CDR3 covers 16 residues. V lost 6 bases to trimming and J lost 4 bases, with 21 bases between them. The germline V gene encodes CDR1 SGHTA and CDR2 FQGNSA. As DNA, the CDR3 is TGTGCCAGCAGTCCTGAATCGGGACGGCGGAGCACTGAAGCTTTCTTT. It encodes CASSPESGRRSTEAFF. The variable domain in full, completed from reference TRBV7-2 and TRBJ1-1, reads GAGVSQSPSNKVTEKGKDVELRCDPISGHTALYWYRQSLGQGLEFLIYFQGNSAPDKSGLPSDRFSAERTGGSVSTLTIQRTQQEDSAVYLCASSPESGRRSTEAFFGQGTRLTVV.